The T cell receptor (beta chain) under discussion was sequenced for a study of blood T cell repertoires in COVID-19. This CDR3 is 15 amino acids long. Germline lookup yields CDR1 GTSNPN and CDR2 SVGIG (reference sequence). V dropped 3 bases and J dropped 9; count of bases not matched to a gene: 8. Some clones are missing from TCRdb's copy, which holds only in-frame ones; the method was immunoSEQ multiplex PCR. Of 240,000 or so clones detected, 81% appear once; the ten largest clones hold roughly 7.4%. Specimen: peripheral blood. The chain employs TRBV30 and TRBJ1-6, with 10 bases that match TRBD1. This receptor was obtained from a woman older than 75 with COVID-19, enrolled during active disease. The CDR3 loop reads CAWRKRQGAGSPLHF. DNA for the CDR3: TGTGCCTGGAGAAAGAGACAGGGGGCAGGTTCACCCCTCCACTTT.